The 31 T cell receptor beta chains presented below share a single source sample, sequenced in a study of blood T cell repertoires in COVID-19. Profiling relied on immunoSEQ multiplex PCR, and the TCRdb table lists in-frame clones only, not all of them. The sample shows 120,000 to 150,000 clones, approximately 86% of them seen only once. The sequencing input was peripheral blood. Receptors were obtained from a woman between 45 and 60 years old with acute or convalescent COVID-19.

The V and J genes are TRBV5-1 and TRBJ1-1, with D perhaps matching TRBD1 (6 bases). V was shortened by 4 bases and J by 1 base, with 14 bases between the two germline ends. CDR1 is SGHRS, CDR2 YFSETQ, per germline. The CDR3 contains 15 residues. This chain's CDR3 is CASSLSGGANTEAFF. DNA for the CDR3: TGCGCCAGCAGCCTTAGTGGGGGGGCGAACACTGAAGCTTTCTTT.

The CDR3 coding sequence is TGTGCCAGCCAAACAGGGGGCACAAATCAGCCCCAGCATTTT. Translated: CASQTGGTNQPQHF. The chain combines TRBV27 with TRBJ1-5; 9 nucleotides line up with TRBD1. Trimming took 8 bases from V and 4 from J; bases not matched to a gene: 6. Looked up from germline, CDR1 is MNHEY and CDR2 is SMNVEV (reference sequence). The CDR3 has 14 residues.

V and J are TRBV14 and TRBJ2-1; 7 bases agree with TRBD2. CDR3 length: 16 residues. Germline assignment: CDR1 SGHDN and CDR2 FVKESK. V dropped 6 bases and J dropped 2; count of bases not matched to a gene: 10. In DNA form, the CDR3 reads TGTGCCAGCAGTCCCTCTGGGGGGGTAACCTACAATGAGCAGTTCTTC. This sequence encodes CASSPSGGVTYNEQFF.

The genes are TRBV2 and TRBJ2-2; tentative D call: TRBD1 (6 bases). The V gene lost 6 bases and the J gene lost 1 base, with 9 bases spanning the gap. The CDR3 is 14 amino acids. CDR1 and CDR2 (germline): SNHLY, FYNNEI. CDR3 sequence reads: CASRNRENTGELFF. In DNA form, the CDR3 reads TGTGCCAGCAGGAACAGGGAGAACACCGGGGAGCTGTTTTTT.

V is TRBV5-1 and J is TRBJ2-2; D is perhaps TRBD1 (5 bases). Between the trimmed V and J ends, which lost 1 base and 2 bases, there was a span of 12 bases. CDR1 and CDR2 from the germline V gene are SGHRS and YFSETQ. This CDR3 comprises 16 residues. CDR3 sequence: CASSLSQGGNTGELFF. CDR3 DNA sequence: TGCGCCAGCAGCTTGTCCCAGGGTGGAAACACCGGGGAGCTGTTTTTT.

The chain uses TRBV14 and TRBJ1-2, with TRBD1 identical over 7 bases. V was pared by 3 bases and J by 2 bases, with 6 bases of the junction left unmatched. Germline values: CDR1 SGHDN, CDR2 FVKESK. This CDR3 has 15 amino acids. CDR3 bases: TGTGCCAGCAGCCAGGAGGACAGGTGGAACTATGGCTACACCTTC. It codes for CASSQEDRWNYGYTF. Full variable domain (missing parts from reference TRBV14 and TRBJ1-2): EAGVTQFPSHSVIEKGQTVTLRCDPISGHDNLYWYRRVMGKEIKFLLHFVKESKQDESGMPNNRFLAERTGGTYSTLKVQPAELEDSGVYFCASSQEDRWNYGYTFGSGTRLTVV.

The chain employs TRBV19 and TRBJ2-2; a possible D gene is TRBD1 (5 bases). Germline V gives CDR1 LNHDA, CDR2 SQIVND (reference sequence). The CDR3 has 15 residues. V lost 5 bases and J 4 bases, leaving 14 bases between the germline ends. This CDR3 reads CASSVQATGTGELFF. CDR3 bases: TGTGCCAGTAGTGTACAGGCTACGGGCACCGGGGAGCTGTTTTTT. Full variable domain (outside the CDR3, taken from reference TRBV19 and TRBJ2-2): DGGITQSPKYLFRKEGQNVTLSCEQNLNHDAMYWYRQDPGQGLRLIYYSQIVNDFQKGDIAEGYSVSREKKESFPLTVTSAQKNPTAFYLCASSVQATGTGELFFGEGSRLTVL.

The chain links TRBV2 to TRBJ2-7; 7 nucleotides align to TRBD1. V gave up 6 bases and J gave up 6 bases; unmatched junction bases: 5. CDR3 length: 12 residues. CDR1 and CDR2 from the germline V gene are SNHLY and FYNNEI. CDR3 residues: CASSEQGSEQYF. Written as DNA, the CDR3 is TGTGCCAGCAGCGAACAGGGGTCCGAGCAGTACTTC. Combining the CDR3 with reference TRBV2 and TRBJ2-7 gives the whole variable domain EPEVTQTPSHQVTQMGQEVILRCVPISNHLYFYWYRQILGQKVEFLVSFYNNEISEKSEIFDDQFSVERPDGSNFTLKIRSTKLEDSAMYFCASSEQGSEQYFGPGTRLTVT.

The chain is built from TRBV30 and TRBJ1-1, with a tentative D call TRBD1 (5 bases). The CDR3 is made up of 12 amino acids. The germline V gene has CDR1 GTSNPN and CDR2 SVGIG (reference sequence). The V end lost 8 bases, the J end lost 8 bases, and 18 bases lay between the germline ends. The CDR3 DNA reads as TGTGCCGGAGAATACTACAGGAGCGAAGCTTTCTTT. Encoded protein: CAGEYYRSEAFF. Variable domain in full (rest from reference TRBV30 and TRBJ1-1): SQTIHQWPATLVQPVGSPLSLECTVEGTSNPNLYWYRQAAGRGLQLLFYSVGIGQISSEVPQNLSASRPQDRQFILSSKKLLLSDSGFYLCAGEYYRSEAFFGQGTRLTVV.

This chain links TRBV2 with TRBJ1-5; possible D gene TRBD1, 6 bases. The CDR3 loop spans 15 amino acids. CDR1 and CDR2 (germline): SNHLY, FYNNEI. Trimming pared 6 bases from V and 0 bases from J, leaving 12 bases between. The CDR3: CASSGQTLSNQPQHF. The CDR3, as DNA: TGTGCCAGCAGCGGACAGACCCTTAGCAATCAGCCCCAGCATTTT. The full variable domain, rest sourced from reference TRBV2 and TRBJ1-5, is EPEVTQTPSHQVTQMGQEVILRCVPISNHLYFYWYRQILGQKVEFLVSFYNNEISEKSEIFDDQFSVERPDGSNFTLKIRSTKLEDSAMYFCASSGQTLSNQPQHFGDGTRLSIL.

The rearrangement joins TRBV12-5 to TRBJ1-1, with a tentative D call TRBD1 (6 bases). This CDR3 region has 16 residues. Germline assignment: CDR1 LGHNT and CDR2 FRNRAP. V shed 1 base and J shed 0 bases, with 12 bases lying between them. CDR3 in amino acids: CASGLALGQLNTEAFF. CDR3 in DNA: TGTGCTAGTGGTTTGGCATTAGGACAGCTGAACACTGAAGCTTTCTTT.

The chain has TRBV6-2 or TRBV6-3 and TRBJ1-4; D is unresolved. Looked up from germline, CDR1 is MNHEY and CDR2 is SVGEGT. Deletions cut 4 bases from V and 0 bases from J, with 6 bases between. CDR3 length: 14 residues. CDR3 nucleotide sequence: TGTGCCAGCAGTTCAACAGCAACTAATGAAAAACTGTTTTTT. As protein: CASSSTATNEKLFF.

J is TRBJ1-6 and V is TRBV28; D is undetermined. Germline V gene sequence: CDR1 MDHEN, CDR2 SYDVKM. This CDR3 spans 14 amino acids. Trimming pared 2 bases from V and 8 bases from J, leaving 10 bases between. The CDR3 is CASSLTPHDSPLHF. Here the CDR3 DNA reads TGTGCCAGCAGTTTAACTCCCCATGATTCACCCCTCCACTTT.

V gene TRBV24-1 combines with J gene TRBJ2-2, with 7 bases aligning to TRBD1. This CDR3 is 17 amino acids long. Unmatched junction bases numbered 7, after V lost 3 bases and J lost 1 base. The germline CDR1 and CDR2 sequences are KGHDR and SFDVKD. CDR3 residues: CATSDGWTGQNTGELFF. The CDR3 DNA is TGTGCCACCAGTGATGGTTGGACAGGTCAGAACACCGGGGAGCTGTTTTTT.

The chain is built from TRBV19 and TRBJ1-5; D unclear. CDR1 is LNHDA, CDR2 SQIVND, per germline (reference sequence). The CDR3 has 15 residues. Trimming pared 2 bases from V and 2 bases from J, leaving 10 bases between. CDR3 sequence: CASSIYGNGNQPQHF. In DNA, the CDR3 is TGTGCCAGTAGTATATACGGGAATGGCAATCAGCCCCAGCATTTT. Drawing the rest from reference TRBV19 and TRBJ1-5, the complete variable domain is DGGITQSPKYLFRKEGQNVTLSCEQNLNHDAMYWYRQDPGQGLRLIYYSQIVNDFQKGDIAEGYSVSREKKESFPLTVTSAQKNPTAFYLCASSIYGNGNQPQHFGDGTRLSIL.

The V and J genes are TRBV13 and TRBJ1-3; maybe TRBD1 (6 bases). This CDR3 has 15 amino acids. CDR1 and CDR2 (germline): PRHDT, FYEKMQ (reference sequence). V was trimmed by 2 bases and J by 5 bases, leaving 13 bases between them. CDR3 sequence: CASSLTGTSRNTIYF. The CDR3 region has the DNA TGTGCCAGCAGCTTAACCGGGACATCTAGAAACACCATATATTTT.

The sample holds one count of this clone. The CDR3 is CASSLGQGAGTQYF. The CDR3, as DNA: TGTGCCAGCAGTTTGGGGCAGGGGGCAGGGACCCAGTACTTC. This rearrangement joins TRBV27 to TRBJ2-5; 8 bases are shared with TRBD1. Germline V gene lookup returns CDR1 MNHEY and CDR2 SMNVEV (reference sequence). Germline trimming cut 3 bases from V and 7 bases from J; bases unmatched to any gene: 7. This CDR3 is 14 amino acids long.

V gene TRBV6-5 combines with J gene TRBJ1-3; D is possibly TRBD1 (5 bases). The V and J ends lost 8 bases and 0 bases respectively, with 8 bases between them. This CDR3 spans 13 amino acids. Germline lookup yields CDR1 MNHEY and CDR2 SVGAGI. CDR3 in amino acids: CASVQGSGNTIYF. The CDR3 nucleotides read TGTGCCAGCGTTCAGGGCTCTGGAAACACCATATATTTT.

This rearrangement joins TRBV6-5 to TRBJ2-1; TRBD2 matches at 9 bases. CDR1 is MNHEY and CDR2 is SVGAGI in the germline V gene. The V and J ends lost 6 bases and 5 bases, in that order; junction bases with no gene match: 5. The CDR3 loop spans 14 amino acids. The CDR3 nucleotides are TGTGCCAGCAGCTGGACTAGCGCTAACAATGAGCAGTTCTTC. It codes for CASSWTSANNEQFF.

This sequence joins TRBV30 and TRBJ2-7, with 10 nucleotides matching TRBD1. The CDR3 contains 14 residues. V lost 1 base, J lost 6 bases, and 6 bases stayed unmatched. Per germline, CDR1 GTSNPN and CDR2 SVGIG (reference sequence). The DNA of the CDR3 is TGTGCCTGGAGTGCGGGACAGGGGAGGGCCGAGCAGTACTTC. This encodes CAWSAGQGRAEQYF.

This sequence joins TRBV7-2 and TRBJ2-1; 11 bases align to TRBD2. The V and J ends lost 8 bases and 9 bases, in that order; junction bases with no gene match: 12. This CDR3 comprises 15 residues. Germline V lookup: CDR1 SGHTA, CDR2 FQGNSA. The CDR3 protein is CASDSRTSGSPEQFF. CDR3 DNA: TGTGCCAGCGATTCGAGGACTAGCGGGTCTCCTGAGCAGTTCTTC.

The CDR3 region is CASILGTGSVQPQHF. CDR3 bases: TGTGCCAGCATACTCGGGACAGGGTCCGTTCAGCCCCAGCATTTT. The chain combines TRBV6-5 with TRBJ1-5, with 9 bases that match TRBD1. CDR3 length equals 15 residues. Per germline, CDR1 MNHEY and CDR2 SVGAGI. V lost 7 bases, J lost 6 bases, and 10 bases stayed unmatched.

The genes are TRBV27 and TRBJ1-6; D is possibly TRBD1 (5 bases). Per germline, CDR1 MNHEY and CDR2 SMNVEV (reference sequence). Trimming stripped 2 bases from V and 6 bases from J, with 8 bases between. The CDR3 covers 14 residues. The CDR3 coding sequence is TGTGCCAGCAGTTTACAGGGCCCTAATTCACCCCTCCACTTT. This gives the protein CASSLQGPNSPLHF.

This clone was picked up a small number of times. CDR3 DNA sequence: TGTGCCAGCAGCACAGGGGGACAGCCCTACGAGCAGTACTTC. The encoded protein is CASSTGGQPYEQYF. The chain has TRBV7-6 and TRBJ2-7; the match to TRBD1 covers 8 bases. V lost 5 bases and J lost 2; bases outside the gene matches: 5. CDR3 length: 14 amino acids. Germline V gene data show CDR1 as SGHVS and CDR2 as FNYEAQ.

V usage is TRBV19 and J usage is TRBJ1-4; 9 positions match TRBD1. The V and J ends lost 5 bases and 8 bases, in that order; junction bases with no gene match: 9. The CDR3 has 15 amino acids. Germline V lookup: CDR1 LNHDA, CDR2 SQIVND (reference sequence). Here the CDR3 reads CASSLPGQGREKLFF. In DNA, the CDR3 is TGTGCCAGTAGTCTGCCGGGACAGGGAAGAGAAAAACTGTTTTTT.

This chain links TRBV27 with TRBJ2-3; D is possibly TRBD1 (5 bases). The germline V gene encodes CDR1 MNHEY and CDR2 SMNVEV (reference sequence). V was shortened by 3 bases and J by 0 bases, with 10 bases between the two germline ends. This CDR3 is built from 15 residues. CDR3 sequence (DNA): TGTGCCAGCAGTTTGCAGGGCTTTAGCACAGATACGCAGTATTTT. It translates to CASSLQGFSTDTQYF.

The CDR3 coding sequence is TGTGCGATAGGGGCCGGGAGGAACACTGAAGCTTTCTTT. Residues: CAIGAGRNTEAFF. V and J are TRBV2 and TRBJ1-1; D possibly corresponds to TRBD1 (5 bases). This CDR3 is 13 amino acids long. Germline V gene lookup returns CDR1 SNHLY and CDR2 FYNNEI.

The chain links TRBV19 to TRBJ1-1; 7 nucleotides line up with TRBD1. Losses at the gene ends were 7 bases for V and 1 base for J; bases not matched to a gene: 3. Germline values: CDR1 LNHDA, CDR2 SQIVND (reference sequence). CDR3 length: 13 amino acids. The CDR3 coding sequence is TGTGCCAGTACCAGGACAGGGAACACTGAAGCTTTCTTT. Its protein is CASTRTGNTEAFF.

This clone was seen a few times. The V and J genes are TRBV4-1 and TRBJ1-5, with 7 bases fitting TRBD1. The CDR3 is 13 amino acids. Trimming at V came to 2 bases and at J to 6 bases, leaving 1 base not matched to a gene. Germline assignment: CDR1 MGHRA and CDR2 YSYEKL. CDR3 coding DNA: TGCGCCAGCAGCCAACAGGGGGTTCAGCCCCAGCATTTT. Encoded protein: CASSQQGVQPQHF.

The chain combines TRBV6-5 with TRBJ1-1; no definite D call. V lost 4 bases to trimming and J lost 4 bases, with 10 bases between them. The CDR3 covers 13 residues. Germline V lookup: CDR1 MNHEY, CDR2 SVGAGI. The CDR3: CASSFSGSTEAFF. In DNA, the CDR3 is TGTGCCAGCAGTTTCTCGGGGAGCACTGAAGCTTTCTTT.

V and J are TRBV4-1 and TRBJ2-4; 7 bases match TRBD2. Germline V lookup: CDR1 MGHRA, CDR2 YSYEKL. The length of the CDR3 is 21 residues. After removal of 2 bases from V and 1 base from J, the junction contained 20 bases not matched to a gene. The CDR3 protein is CASSQQGGTGTNLLAKNIQYF. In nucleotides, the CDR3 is TGCGCCAGCAGCCAACAAGGTGGGACCGGGACTAACCTTTTGGCCAAAAACATTCAGTACTTC.